The 20 T cell receptor beta chains listed next were all sequenced from one sample in a study of T cells after yellow fever vaccination. TCRdb redid the calling of the 5' RACE reads with MiXCR, one entry per CDR3 protein. The sample carries nearly 550,000 distinct CDR3 sequences, about 19% recorded once. The input for sequencing was PBMCs, taken 15 days after the yellow fever booster vaccination. The receptors originated from a young man who received the YFV17D yellow fever vaccine.

The chain carries TRBV29-1 and TRBJ2-3; 7 positions agree with TRBD1. J was trimmed by 0 bases and V by 5 bases; bases with no gene match: 5. The CDR3 contains 14 residues. Per germline, CDR1 SQVTM and CDR2 ANQGSEA. The CDR3 bases are TGCAGCGTTTTTCGACAGGGCAGCACAGATACGCAGTATTTT. It yields the protein CSVFRQGSTDTQYF.

The rearrangement joins TRBV7-2 to TRBJ1-5, with a possible D match to TRBD1 (6 bases). Trimming left V 4 bases short and J 2 bases short, with 12 bases between. There are 15 residues in the CDR3. Germline CDR1 reads SGHTA; CDR2 reads FQGNSA. Here the CDR3 DNA reads TGTGCCAGCAGCTATGATACAGGGCGCAATCAGCCCCAGCATTTT. As protein: CASSYDTGRNQPQHF.

The genes are TRBV28 and TRBJ2-3; D tentatively reads TRBD1 or TRBD2 (5 bases each). Between the trimmed V and J ends, which lost 4 bases and 4 bases, there was a span of 18 bases. The CDR3 consists of 16 residues. Looked up from germline, CDR1 is MDHEN and CDR2 is SYDVKM. The CDR3 sequence is CASSSPQGGGPDTQYF. CDR3 DNA: TGTGCCAGCAGTTCCCCCCAAGGTGGGGGTCCAGATACGCAGTATTTT.

The V and J genes are TRBV15 and TRBJ2-2, with TRBD2 matching over 8 bases. The ends lost 4 bases at V and 0 bases at J; junction bases unmatched: 4. The germline V gene has CDR1 LNHNV and CDR2 YYDKDF (reference sequence). The CDR3 covers 16 residues. CDR3 sequence: CATSIEAGANTGELFF. The CDR3, as DNA: TGTGCCACCAGCATCGAAGCGGGGGCGAACACCGGGGAGCTGTTTTTT.

This clonotype has a handful of counts. This rearrangement joins TRBV29-1 to TRBJ2-5; D remains unclear. Germline V lookup: CDR1 SQVTM, CDR2 ANQGSEA. The CDR3 contains 11 residues. V dropped 0 bases and J dropped 5 bases, with 4 bases sitting between them. The CDR3 nucleotides are TGCAGCGTTGAAGAAGTGGAGACCCAGTACTTC. This sequence encodes CSVEEVETQYF.

The chain carries TRBV27 and TRBJ2-7, with D perhaps TRBD2 (5 bases). V shed 3 bases and J shed 3 bases, with 12 bases lying between them. This CDR3 is built from 14 residues. Looked up from germline, CDR1 is MNHEY and CDR2 is SMNVEV (reference sequence). CDR3 sequence (DNA): TGTGCCAGCAGTTTTGCGAGCGGCCTCTACGAGCAGTACTTC. Residues: CASSFASGLYEQYF.

This clonotype was picked up a small number of times. V gene TRBV3-1 combines with J gene TRBJ2-7, with no clear D. Germline V gene sequence: CDR1 LGHDT, CDR2 YNNKEL (reference sequence). CDR3 size: 14 residues. V was pared by 4 bases and J by 3 bases, with 13 bases between. The CDR3 loop is CASSPYTLGYEQYF. In DNA, the CDR3 is TGTGCCAGCAGCCCGTACACCTTGGGCTACGAGCAGTACTTC.

The rearrangement links TRBV30 to TRBJ1-2; D gene ambiguous. The CDR3 is 13 amino acids. Trimming removed 4 bases at V and 0 bases at J, with 9 bases between. Germline V gives CDR1 GTSNPN, CDR2 SVGIG (reference sequence). The CDR3 region has the DNA TGTGCCTGGAAGTGGGGAGCTAACTATGGCTACACCTTC. Amino acid sequence: CAWKWGANYGYTF.

V usage is TRBV7-9 and J usage is TRBJ1-2, with TRBD1 matching 9 bases. Trimming took 7 bases from V and 8 from J; bases not matched to a gene: 8. The germline V gene encodes CDR1 SEHNR and CDR2 FQNEAQ (reference sequence). The CDR3 totals 13 residues. Written as DNA, the CDR3 is TGTGCCAGCAAGGGGACAGGGAGTTGGGGCTACACCTTC. The encoded protein is CASKGTGSWGYTF.

This rearrangement joins TRBV6-1 to TRBJ2-5, with 7 bases that match TRBD2. This CDR3 is built from 15 residues. The V and J ends lost 6 bases and 0 bases, in that order; junction bases with no gene match: 7. Germline CDR1 reads MNHNS; CDR2 reads SASEGT. The CDR3 region is CASSPLSGNQETQYF. DNA for the CDR3: TGTGCCAGCAGCCCCCTAAGCGGGAACCAAGAGACCCAGTACTTC.

The V and J genes are TRBV7-2 and TRBJ1-5; D is unresolved. The germline CDR1 and CDR2 sequences are SGHTA and FQGNSA. The CDR3 is 14 residues long. Trimming pared 5 bases from V and 2 bases from J, leaving 10 bases between. CDR3 coding DNA: TGTGCCAGCAGCGCCGCTAGGGGCAATCAGCCCCAGCATTTT. Its translation: CASSAARGNQPQHF.

This clonotype was seen a few times. This chain joins TRBV7-2 and TRBJ2-3, with D possibly TRBD1 on 6 matching bases. V lost 2 bases to trimming and J lost 5 bases, with 17 bases between them. Germline CDR1 is SGHTA and CDR2 is FQGNSA. The CDR3 has 16 residues. CDR3 region: CASSLLGPGVGDTQYF. CDR3 nucleotides: TGTGCCAGCAGCTTATTAGGTCCAGGGGTGGGAGATACGCAGTATTTT.

This clonotype has a handful of counts. DNA for the CDR3: TGTGCCAGCAGTTATGGGGACGGCAATGAAAAACTGTTTTTT. Protein: CASSYGDGNEKLFF. The chain couples TRBV6-2 or TRBV6-3 to TRBJ1-4; maybe TRBD1 (5 bases). CDR1 and CDR2 (germline): MNHEY, SVGEGT. V shed 3 bases and J shed 5 bases, with 10 bases lying between them. The CDR3 spans 14 residues.

The chain has TRBV20-1 and TRBJ2-1, with TRBD2 matching 10 bases. This CDR3 comprises 20 residues. Trimming took 0 bases from V and 2 from J; bases not matched to a gene: 16. The germline gives CDR1 DFQATT, CDR2 SNEGSKA (reference sequence). Here the CDR3 DNA reads TGCAGTGCTAGAGATCCCGGACTTGCTAGCGGGAGTTGGACCTACAATGAGCAGTTCTTC. It is translated as CSARDPGLASGSWTYNEQFF.

A few counts support this clonotype. The J gene is TRBJ2-3, the V gene TRBV5-1; perhaps TRBD2 as D (6 bases). The V and J ends lost 3 bases and 2 bases respectively, with 10 bases between them. Germline CDR1 reads SGHRS; CDR2 reads YFSETQ. The CDR3 length is 14 residues. CDR3 DNA sequence: TGCGCCAGCAGCTCACGGGACTCCACAGATACGCAGTATTTT. Translating gives CASSSRDSTDTQYF. The full variable domain, its missing parts supplied by reference TRBV5-1 and TRBJ2-3, is KAGVTQTPRYLIKTRGQQVTLSCSPISGHRSVSWYQQTPGQGLQFLFEYFSETQRNKGNFPGRFSGRQFSNSRSEMNVSTLELGDSALYLCASSSRDSTDTQYFGPGTRLTVL.

This clonotype showed up just a few times. This sequence joins TRBV15 and TRBJ2-3; D is unclear. This CDR3 is built from 12 residues. V was trimmed by 1 base and J by 5 bases, leaving 4 bases between them. From germline, CDR1 is LNHNV and CDR2 YYDKDF (reference sequence). CDR3 region: CATSRGRDTQYF. The CDR3 DNA is TGTGCCACCAGCAGAGGGAGAGATACGCAGTATTTT.

This clonotype has just a few counts. A junction boundary mismatches the germline segment, possibly from a read error. This chain links TRBV7-2 with TRBJ2-7, with D unclear. Per germline, CDR1 SGHTA and CDR2 FQGNSA. The CDR3 runs 13 residues. Written as DNA, the CDR3 is TGTGCCAGCAGCTTAGGAGAGGCGAGCGTACCGAACTTC. This encodes CASSLGEASVPNF.

V is TRBV20-1 and J is TRBJ2-7; 12 bases line up with TRBD2. Germline-derived CDR1 and CDR2 are DFQATT and SNEGSKA (reference sequence). The CDR3 spans 13 residues. V lost 6 bases and J lost 5; bases outside the gene matches: 5. CDR3 loop: CSARLAGANEQYF. DNA of the CDR3: TGCAGTGCAAGACTAGCGGGAGCGAACGAGCAGTACTTC.

The chain links TRBV3-1 to TRBJ2-7, with unresolved D. V was cut by 3 bases and J by 2 bases, with 14 bases left in between. The CDR3 sequence is 15 residues long. Per the germline V gene, CDR1 is LGHDT and CDR2 is YNNKEL (reference sequence). In DNA, the CDR3 is TGTGCCAGCAGCCACCTCGGACGGTCTACCTACGAGCAGTACTTC. Translating gives CASSHLGRSTYEQYF.

The rearrangement uses TRBV4-3 and TRBJ1-1; D ambiguous. Germline CDR1 is LGHNA and CDR2 is YSLEER. Trimming stripped 0 bases from V and 4 bases from J, with 12 bases between. This CDR3 has 15 amino acids. The CDR3 loop reads CASSQDLPGPTEAFF. Written as DNA, the CDR3 is TGCGCCAGCAGCCAAGATCTGCCGGGCCCCACTGAAGCTTTCTTT.